This T cell receptor beta chain is from a study of OX40 agonist ivuxolimab in advanced cancers. At the level of the study: Males comprised 70% to 85% of the group, whose mean age was 60 years (range about 23 to 80).

Data came from immunoSEQ multiplex PCR; TCRdb stores just in-frame clones and leaves some out. In the table there are 90,000 or so clones, more than 85% of which are singletons. This clone appeared once. CDR3 length equals 16 residues. CDR1 SGHDN and CDR2 FVKESK come from the germline V gene. V was clipped by 4 bases and J by 2 bases, with 15 bases between them. The chain uses TRBV14 and TRBJ1-5; D is unresolved. The material sequenced was CD4+ or CD8+ T cells sorted from blood, taken in a trial of the OX40 agonist ivuxolimab. This clonotype was obtained from an adult with an advanced solid tumor such as melanoma, head and neck, liver or kidney cancer. The CDR3: CASSRRELGGNQPQHF. Written as DNA, the CDR3 is TGTGCCAGCAGCCGCCGGGAACTCGGGGGCAATCAGCCCCAGCATTTT.